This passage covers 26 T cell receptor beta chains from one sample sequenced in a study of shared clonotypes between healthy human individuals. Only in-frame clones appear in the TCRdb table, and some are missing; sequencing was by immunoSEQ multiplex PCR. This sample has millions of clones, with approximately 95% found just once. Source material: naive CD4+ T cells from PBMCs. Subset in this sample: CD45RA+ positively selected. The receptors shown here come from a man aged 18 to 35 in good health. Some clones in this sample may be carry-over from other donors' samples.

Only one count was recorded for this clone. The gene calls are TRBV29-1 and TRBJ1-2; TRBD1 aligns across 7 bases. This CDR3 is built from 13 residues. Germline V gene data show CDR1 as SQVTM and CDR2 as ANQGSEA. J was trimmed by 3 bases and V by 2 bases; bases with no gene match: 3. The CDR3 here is CSVEKGQYYGYTF. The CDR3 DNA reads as TGCAGCGTTGAAAAGGGACAGTACTATGGCTACACCTTC.

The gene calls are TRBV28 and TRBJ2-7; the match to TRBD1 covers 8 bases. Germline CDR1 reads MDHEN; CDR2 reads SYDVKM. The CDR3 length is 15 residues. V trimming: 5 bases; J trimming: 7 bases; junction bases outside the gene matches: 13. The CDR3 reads CASSGPGRGQREQYF. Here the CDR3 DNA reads TGTGCCAGCAGTGGGCCGGGCAGGGGGCAACGGGAGCAGTACTTC.

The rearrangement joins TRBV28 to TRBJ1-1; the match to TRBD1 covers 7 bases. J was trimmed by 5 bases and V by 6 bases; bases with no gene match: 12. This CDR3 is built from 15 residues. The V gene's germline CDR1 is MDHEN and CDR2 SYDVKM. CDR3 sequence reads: CASRPRERGLTEAFF. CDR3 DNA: TGTGCCAGCAGGCCTCGGGAGAGGGGGCTGACTGAAGCTTTCTTT.

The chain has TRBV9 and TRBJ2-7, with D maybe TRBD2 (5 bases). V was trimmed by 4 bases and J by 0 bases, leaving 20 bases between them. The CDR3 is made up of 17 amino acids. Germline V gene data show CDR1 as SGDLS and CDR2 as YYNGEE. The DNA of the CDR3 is TGTGCCAGCAGCCCGCGCCCGCCGGGGATGGGCTCCTACGAGCAGTACTTC. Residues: CASSPRPPGMGSYEQYF. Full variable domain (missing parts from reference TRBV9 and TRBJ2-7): DSGVTQTPKHLITATGQRVTLRCSPRSGDLSVYWYQQSLDQGLQFLIQYYNGEERAKGNILERFSAQQFPDLHSELNLSSLELGDSALYFCASSPRPPGMGSYEQYFGPGTRLTVT.

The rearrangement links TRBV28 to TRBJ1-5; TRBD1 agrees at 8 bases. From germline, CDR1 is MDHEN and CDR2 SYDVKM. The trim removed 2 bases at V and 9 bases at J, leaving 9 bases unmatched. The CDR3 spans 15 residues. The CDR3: CASSLGDRTRGPQHF. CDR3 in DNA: TGTGCCAGCAGTTTAGGGGACAGGACGCGAGGGCCCCAGCATTTT.

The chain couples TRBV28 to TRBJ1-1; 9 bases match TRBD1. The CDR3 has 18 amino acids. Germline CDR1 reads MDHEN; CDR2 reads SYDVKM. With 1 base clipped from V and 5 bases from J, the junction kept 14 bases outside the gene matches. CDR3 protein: CASSLFRGTGGVGTEAFF. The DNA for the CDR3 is TGTGCCAGCAGTTTATTTCGCGGTACAGGGGGCGTCGGAACTGAAGCTTTCTTT.

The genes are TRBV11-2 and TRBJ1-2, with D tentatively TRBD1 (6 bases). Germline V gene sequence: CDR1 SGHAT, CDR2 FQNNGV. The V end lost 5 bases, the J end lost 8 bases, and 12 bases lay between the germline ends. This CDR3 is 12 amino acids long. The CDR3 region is CASSNTGLGYTF. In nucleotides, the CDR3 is TGTGCCAGCAGCAACACAGGGTTGGGCTACACCTTC.

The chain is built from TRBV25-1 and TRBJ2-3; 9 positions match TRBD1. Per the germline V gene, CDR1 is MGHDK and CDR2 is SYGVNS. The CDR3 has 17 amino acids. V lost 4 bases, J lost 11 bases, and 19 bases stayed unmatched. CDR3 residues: CASSAFSGTGPSLGQYF. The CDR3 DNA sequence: TGTGCCAGCAGTGCGTTTTCCGGGACAGGGCCCTCTTTGGGGCAGTATTTT.

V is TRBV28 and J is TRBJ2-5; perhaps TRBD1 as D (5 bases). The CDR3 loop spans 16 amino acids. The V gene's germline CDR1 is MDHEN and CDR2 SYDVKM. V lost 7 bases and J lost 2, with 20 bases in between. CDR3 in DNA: TGTGCCAGCACCGACTGGGGCTATAGTGTACAAGAGACCCAGTACTTC. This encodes CASTDWGYSVQETQYF.

In DNA, the CDR3 is TGCGCCAGCGAGCGGGGGACTAGCGGGACCCACAATGAGCAGTTCTTC. It translates to CASERGTSGTHNEQFF. This sequence joins TRBV5-1 and TRBJ2-1; 13 bases are shared with TRBD2. CDR1 and CDR2 from the germline V gene are SGHRS and YFSETQ. This CDR3 contains 16 residues. V dropped 7 bases and J dropped 5; count of bases not matched to a gene: 9.

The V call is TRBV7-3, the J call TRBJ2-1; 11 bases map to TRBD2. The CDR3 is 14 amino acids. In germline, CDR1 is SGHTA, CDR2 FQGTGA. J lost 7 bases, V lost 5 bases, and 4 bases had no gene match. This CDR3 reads CASSGGLAVNEQFF. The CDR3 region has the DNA TGTGCCAGCAGCGGGGGACTAGCGGTTAATGAGCAGTTCTTC. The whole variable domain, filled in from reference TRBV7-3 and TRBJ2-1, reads GAGVSQTPSNKVTEKGKYVELRCDPISGHTALYWYRQSLGQGPEFLIYFQGTGAADDSGLPNDRFFAVRPEGSVSTLKIQRTERGDSAVYLCASSGGLAVNEQFFGPGTRLTVL.

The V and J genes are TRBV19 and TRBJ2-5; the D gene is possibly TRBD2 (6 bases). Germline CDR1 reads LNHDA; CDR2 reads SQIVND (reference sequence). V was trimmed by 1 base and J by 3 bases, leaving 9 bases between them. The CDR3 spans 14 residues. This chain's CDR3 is CASSIVGGKETQYF. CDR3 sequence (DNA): TGTGCCAGTAGTATAGTCGGGGGAAAAGAGACCCAGTACTTC. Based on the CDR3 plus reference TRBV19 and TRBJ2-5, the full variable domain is DGGITQSPKYLFRKEGQNVTLSCEQNLNHDAMYWYRQDPGQGLRLIYYSQIVNDFQKGDIAEGYSVSREKKESFPLTVTSAQKNPTAFYLCASSIVGGKETQYFGPGTRLLVL.

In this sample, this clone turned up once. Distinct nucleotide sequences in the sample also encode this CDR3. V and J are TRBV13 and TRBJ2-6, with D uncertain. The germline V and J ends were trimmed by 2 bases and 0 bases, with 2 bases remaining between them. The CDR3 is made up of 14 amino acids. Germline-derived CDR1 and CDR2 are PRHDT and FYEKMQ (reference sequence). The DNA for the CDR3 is TGTGCCAGCAGCTTATCCTCTGGGGCCAACGTCCTGACTTTC. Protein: CASSLSSGANVLTF.

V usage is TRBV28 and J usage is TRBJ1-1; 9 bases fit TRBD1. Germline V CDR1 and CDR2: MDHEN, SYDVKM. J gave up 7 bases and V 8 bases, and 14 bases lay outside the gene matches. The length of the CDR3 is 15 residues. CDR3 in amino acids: CASPRSGQGPSEAFF. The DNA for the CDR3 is TGTGCCAGCCCGCGCTCTGGACAGGGGCCAAGTGAAGCTTTCTTT.

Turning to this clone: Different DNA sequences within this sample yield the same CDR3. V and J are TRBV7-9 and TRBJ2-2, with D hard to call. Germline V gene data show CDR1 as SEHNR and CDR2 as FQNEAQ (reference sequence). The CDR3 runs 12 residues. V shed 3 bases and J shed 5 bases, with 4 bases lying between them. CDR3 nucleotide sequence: TGTGCCAGCAGCTTGGTTACCGGGGAGCTGTTTTTT. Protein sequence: CASSLVTGELFF.

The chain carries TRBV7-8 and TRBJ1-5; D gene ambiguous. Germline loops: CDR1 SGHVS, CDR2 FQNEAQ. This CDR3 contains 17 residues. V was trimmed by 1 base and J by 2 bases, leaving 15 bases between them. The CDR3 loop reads CASSLDRASRGNQPQHF. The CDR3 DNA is TGTGCCAGCAGCTTAGATAGGGCGAGTAGGGGCAATCAGCCCCAGCATTTT.

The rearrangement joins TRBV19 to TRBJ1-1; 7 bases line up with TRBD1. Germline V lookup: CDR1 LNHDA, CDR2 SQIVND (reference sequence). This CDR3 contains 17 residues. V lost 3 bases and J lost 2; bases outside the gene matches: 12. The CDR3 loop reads CASSIALTGRPNTEAFF. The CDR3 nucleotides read TGTGCCAGTAGTATCGCCCTGACAGGGCGACCAAACACTGAAGCTTTCTTT.

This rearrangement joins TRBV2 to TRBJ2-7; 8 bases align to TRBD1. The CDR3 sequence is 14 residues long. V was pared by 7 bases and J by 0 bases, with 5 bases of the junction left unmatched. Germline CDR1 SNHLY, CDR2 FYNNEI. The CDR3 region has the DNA TGTGCCAGCAAGGGACAGGCGACCTCCTACGAGCAGTACTTC. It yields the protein CASKGQATSYEQYF.

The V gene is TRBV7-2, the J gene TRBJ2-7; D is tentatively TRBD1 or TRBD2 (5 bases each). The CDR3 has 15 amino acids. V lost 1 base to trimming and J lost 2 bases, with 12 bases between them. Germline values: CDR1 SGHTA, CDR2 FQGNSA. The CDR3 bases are TGTGCCAGCAGCTTAGGAGAGCTGGGACCCTACGAGCAGTACTTC. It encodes CASSLGELGPYEQYF.

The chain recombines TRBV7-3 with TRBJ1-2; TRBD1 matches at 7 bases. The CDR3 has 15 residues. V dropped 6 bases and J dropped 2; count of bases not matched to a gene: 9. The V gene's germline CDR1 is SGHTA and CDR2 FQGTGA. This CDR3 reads CASSLTGHQNYGYTF. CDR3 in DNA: TGTGCCAGCAGTTTGACAGGGCACCAAAACTATGGCTACACCTTC.

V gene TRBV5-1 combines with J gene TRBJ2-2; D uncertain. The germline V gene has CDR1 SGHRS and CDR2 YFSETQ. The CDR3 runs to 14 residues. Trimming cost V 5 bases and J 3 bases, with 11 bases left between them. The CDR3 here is CASRLLSYTGELFF. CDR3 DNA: TGCGCCAGCAGGTTATTAAGTTACACCGGGGAGCTGTTTTTT.

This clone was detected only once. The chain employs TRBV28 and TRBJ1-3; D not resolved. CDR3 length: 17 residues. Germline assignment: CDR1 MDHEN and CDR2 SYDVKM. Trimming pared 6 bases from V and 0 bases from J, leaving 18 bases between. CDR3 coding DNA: TGTGCCAGCAGCGCGATTGGCGGGGTAAGCTCTGGAAACACCATATATTTT. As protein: CASSAIGGVSSGNTIYF. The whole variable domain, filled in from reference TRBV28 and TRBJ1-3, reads DVKVTQSSRYLVKRTGEKVFLECVQDMDHENMFWYRQDPGLGLRLIYFSYDVKMKEKGDIPEGYSVSREKKERFSLILESASTNQTSMYLCASSAIGGVSSGNTIYFGEGSWLTVV.

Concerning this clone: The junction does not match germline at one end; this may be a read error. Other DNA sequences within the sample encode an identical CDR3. Here the CDR3 DNA reads TGTGCCAGCAGCGAAGGGAGGAACTATGGCTACACCTTC. Its translation: CASSEGRNYGYTF. The rearrangement links TRBV2 to TRBJ1-2; no clear D gene. Germline values: CDR1 SNHLY, CDR2 FYNNEI. The CDR3 consists of 13 residues.

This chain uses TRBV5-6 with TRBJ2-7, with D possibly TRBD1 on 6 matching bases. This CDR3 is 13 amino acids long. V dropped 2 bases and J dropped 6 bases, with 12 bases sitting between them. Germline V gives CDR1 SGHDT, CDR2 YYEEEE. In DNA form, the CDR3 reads TGTGCCAGCAGCTTTTGGGGGCGGCTCGAGCAGTACTTC. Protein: CASSFWGRLEQYF.

In DNA form, the CDR3 reads TGTGCCAGCAGCGGGACTAGCGGGTGGAATGAGCAGTTCTTC. Translating it yields CASSGTSGWNEQFF. The chain carries TRBV7-3 and TRBJ2-1, with 12 bases lining up with TRBD2. After removal of 5 bases from V and 7 bases from J, the junction contained 3 bases not matched to a gene. Germline V lookup: CDR1 SGHTA, CDR2 FQGTGA. This CDR3 is built from 14 residues.

In nucleotides, the CDR3 is TGCGCCAGCAGTACCCGCTCGAATACCGGCACAGATACGCAGTATTTT. Protein: CASSTRSNTGTDTQYF. The chain combines TRBV5-1 with TRBJ2-3; D is undetermined. The CDR3 has 16 residues. The germline gives CDR1 SGHRS, CDR2 YFSETQ. V was trimmed by 5 bases and J by 1 base, leaving 17 bases between them. Full variable domain (rest looked up from reference TRBV5-1 and TRBJ2-3): KAGVTQTPRYLIKTRGQQVTLSCSPISGHRSVSWYQQTPGQGLQFLFEYFSETQRNKGNFPGRFSGRQFSNSRSEMNVSTLELGDSALYLCASSTRSNTGTDTQYFGPGTRLTVL.